These T cell receptor beta chains were read from a single sample in a study of T-cell reconstitution after alpha-beta-depleted transplantation in children. Each CDR3 protein gets one entry after TCRdb re-called the PCR reads with MiXCR. Here the sample spans about 830,000 distinct CDR3 sequences, roughly 15% being singletons. The sample was PBMCs, mostly from graft donor cells, taken 360 days after TCRalphabeta/CD19-depleted stem cell transplant. These receptor sequences come from a male patient aged 10 to 17 who had a stem cell transplant for acute lymphoblastic leukemia, so the T cells may come from the graft donor. Each CDR3 is given with its conserved first and last residue.

j_call,v_call,cdr3_aa
TRBJ2-6,TRBV24-1,CATSDSRRGGAGANVLTF
TRBJ2-1,TRBV27,CASSLPSFGHEQFF
TRBJ2-6,TRBV5-1,CASSSSGAGTGANVLTF
TRBJ2-6,TRBV15,CATSIDRGSSGANVLTF
TRBJ2-3,TRBV4-1,CASSQDSRQGISDTQYF
TRBJ2-6,TRBV20-1,CSAPEGWGTGHSGANVLTF
TRBJ2-5,TRBV29-1,CSVEFGQGAETQYF
TRBJ2-7,TRBV27,CASSLIASRGPYEQYF
TRBJ2-7,TRBV7-8,CASSFPTGTVEQYF
TRBJ2-1,TRBV4-2,CASSHPLRRTSESSYNEQFF
TRBJ2-1,TRBV19,CASSRTEQFF
TRBJ2-7,TRBV5-1,CASSLRDRGYEQYF
TRBJ2-7,TRBV29-1,CSVEDKSSYEQYF
TRBJ2-3,TRBV29-1,CSVELSRTSANTQYF
TRBJ1-2,TRBV5-1,CASSLGDRASIRYTF
TRBJ2-5,TRBV3-1,CASSPRVLGSYQETQYF
TRBJ2-4,TRBV12-3/TRBV12-4,CASSPRSFYSGNIQYF
TRBJ1-5,TRBV5-1,CASSRAGALGQPQHF
TRBJ2-5,TRBV6-8,CASSPQDRETQYF
TRBJ1-1,TRBV29-1,CSIIWTENTEAFF
TRBJ2-5,TRBV5-4,CASSWVAEETQYF
TRBJ1-5,TRBV10-3,CAISSRGGGELQPQHF
TRBJ2-3,TRBV5-1,CASSSRLNTDTQYF
TRBJ2-5,TRBV10-3,CASQEEASGSRETQYF
TRBJ2-7,TRBV5-1,CASRLVRTGVTYEQYF
TRBJ1-1,TRBV2,CASSDEALPTEAFF
TRBJ1-1,TRBV12-3/TRBV12-4,CASSLVGGYTEAFF
TRBJ2-1,TRBV18,CASSPPTGRHSDEQFF
TRBJ2-5,TRBV7-8,CASSLLRPEETQYF
TRBJ2-1,TRBV14,CASRALGTSYNEQFF